This TCR beta chain stems from a study of cytomegalovirus exposure and HLA in healthy donors. Whole-study findings and limits: Roughly uniform sequencing depth across donors was assumed, possibly incorrectly.

On this clone: Its antigen is unknown.

Deletions cut 6 bases from V and 3 bases from J, with 11 bases between. The CDR3 consists of 13 residues. The germline V gene has CDR1 MNHNY and CDR2 SVGAGI (reference sequence). Primers: 60 Vbeta forward and 13 Jbeta reverse. The table came from immunoSEQ multiplex PCR; TCRdb's copy has only in-frame clones and leaves some out. Here the sample spans 35,000 to 50,000 clones, roughly 60% being singletons. This receptor was obtained from a human donor in good health. The V and J genes are TRBV6-6 and TRBJ1-2; TRBD1 is a possible D gene (5 bases). The sample taken for sequencing was PBMCs. The CDR3 region is CASSPDKYYGYTF. The CDR3 coding sequence is TGTGCCAGCAGCCCGGACAAGTACTATGGCTACACCTTC.